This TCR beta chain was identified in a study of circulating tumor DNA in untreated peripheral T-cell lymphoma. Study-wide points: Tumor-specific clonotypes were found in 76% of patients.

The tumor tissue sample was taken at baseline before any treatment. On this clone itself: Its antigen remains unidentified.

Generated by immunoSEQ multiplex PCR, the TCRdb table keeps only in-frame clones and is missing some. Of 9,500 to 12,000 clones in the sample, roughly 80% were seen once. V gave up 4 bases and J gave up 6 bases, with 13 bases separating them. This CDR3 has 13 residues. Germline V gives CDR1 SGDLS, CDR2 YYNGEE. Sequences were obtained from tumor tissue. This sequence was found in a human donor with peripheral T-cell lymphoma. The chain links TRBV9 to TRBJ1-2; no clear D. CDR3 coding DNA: TGTGCCAGCAGCTTCATGGCTGGGGATGGCTACACCTTC. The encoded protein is CASSFMAGDGYTF.